This entry concerns a single TCR beta chain. The record originates from a study of T cells in Graves' hyperthyroidism and ophthalmopathy. The V gene end was trimmed by 6 bases and the J gene end by 0 bases; junction bases not matched to a gene: 15. CDR1 is SGHTA and CDR2 is FQGNSA in the germline V gene. The CDR3 spans 18 residues. Template material for amplifying TCR beta CDR3 regions consisted of RNA transcripts. With the HTBI primer set, the TCR CDR3 went through a first round of RT-PCR. TCRdb ran MiXCR on the multiplex PCR reads and lists one entry per CDR3 protein. The sample includes more than 500,000 distinct CDR3 sequences, around 42% of them seen just once.

Sample: peripheral blood or thyroid tissue (not recorded which). The sequence derives from an adult woman with Graves' disease, either hyperthyroidism or ophthalmopathy (not recorded which). The chain uses TRBV7-2 and TRBJ1-1, with 8 bases identical to TRBD1. CDR3 in DNA: TGTGCCAGCAGTTCCCGACTCTTGGACAGGGCTATGAACACTGAAGCTTTCTTT. Translating it yields CASSSRLLDRAMNTEAFF.